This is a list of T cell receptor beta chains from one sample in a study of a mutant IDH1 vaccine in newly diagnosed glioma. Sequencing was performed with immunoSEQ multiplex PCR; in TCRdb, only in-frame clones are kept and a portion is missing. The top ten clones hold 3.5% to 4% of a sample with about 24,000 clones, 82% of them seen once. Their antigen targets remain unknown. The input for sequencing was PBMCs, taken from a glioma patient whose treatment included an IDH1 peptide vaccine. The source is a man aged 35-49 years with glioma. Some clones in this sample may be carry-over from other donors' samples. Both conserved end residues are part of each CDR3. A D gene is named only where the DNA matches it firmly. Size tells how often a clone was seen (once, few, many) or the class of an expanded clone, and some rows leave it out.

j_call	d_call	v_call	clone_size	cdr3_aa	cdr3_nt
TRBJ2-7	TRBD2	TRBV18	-	CASSSGLAGGNEQYF	TGTGCCAGCTCATCCGGACTAGCGGGGGGGAATGAGCAGTACTTC
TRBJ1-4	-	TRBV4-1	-	CASRDGRSATTNEKLFF	TGCGCCAGCAGGGACGGCAGATCAGCCACAACTAATGAAAAACTGTTTTTT
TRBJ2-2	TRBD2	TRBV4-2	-	CASSQVGSGGAGGELFF	TGTGCCAGCAGCCAAGTCGGTAGCGGGGGGGCCGGCGGGGAGCTGTTTTTT
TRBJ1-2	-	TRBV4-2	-	CASSQDSQLYGYTF	TGTGCCAGCAGCCAAGATAGTCAGCTCTATGGCTACACCTTC
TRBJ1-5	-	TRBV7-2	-	CASSLDSPTEVSNQPQHF	TGTGCCAGCAGCTTAGATTCTCCCACAGAAGTTAGCAATCAGCCCCAGCATTTT
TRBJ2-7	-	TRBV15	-	CATSRDRGREQYF	TGTGCCACCAGCAGAGATCGAGGGAGGGAGCAGTACTTC
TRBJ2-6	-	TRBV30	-	CAWSVGSGANVLTF	TGTGCCTGGAGTGTAGGGTCTGGGGCCAACGTCCTGACTTTC
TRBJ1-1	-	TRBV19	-	CASDRRQNTEAFF	TGTGCCAGTGATCGACGGCAGAACACTGAAGCTTTCTTT
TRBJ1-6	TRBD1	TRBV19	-	CASRPDRVGFSPLHF	TGTGCCAGCCGTCCCGACAGGGTGGGTTTTTCACCCCTCCACTTT
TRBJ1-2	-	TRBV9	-	CASSVTAYGYTF	TGTGCCAGCAGCGTGACAGCCTATGGCTACACCTTC
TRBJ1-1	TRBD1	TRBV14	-	CASSRSGTANTEAFF	TGTGCCAGCAGTAGATCCGGGACAGCTAACACTGAAGCTTTCTTT
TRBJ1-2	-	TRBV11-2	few	CASSLYGRRASGNYGYTF	TGTGCCAGCAGCTTATACGGACGAAGGGCATCAGGGAACTATGGCTACACCTTC
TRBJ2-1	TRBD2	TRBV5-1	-	CASSEKIAGGLGNEQFF	TGCGCCAGCAGCGAGAAAATAGCGGGGGGGCTGGGGAATGAGCAGTTCTTC
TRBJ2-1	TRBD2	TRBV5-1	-	CASSPLGLAGNNEQFF	TGCGCCAGCAGCCCGCTGGGACTAGCGGGAAACAATGAGCAGTTCTTC
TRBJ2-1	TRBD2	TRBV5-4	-	CASSLGGLAIYNEQFF	TGTGCCAGCAGCTTGGGCGGACTAGCTATCTACAATGAGCAGTTCTTC
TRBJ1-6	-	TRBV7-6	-	CASSRTPGGSPLHF	TGTGCCAGCAGCCGGACCCCGGGGGGTTCACCCCTCCACTTT
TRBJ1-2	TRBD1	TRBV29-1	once	CSVEPQGARVVDGYTF	TGCAGCGTTGAACCGCAGGGGGCGCGGGTGGTGGATGGCTACACCTTC
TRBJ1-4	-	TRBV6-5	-	CASSPHSGTDEKLFF	TGTGCCAGCAGCCCCCACAGTGGGACGGATGAAAAACTGTTTTTT
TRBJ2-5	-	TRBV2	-	CASSQRTRGETQYF	TGTGCCAGCAGTCAAAGGACACGCGGGGAGACCCAGTACTTC
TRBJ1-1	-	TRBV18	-	CASSAGVGGLNTEAFF	TGTGCCAGCTCCGCAGGGGTAGGCGGCCTGAACACTGAAGCTTTCTTT
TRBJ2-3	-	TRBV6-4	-	CASSDGQGADTQYF	TGTGCCAGCAGTGACGGGCAGGGCGCAGATACGCAGTATTTT
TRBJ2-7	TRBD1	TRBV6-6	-	CASSYFRGSTYEQYF	TGTGCCAGCAGTTACTTCAGGGGGTCCACCTACGAGCAGTACTTC
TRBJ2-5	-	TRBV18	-	CASSPTGAGETQYF	TGTGCCAGCTCACCAACGGGGGCAGGAGAGACCCAGTACTTC
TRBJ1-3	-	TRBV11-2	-	CASSDIRGTGNTIYF	TGTGCCAGCAGCGACATCCGGGGTACTGGAAACACCATATATTTT
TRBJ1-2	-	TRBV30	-	CAWSVRVTNYGYTF	TGTGCCTGGAGTGTACGAGTTACTAACTATGGCTACACCTTC
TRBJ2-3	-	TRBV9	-	CASSVVQALSTDTQYF	TGTGCCAGCAGCGTAGTCCAGGCGCTCAGCACAGATACGCAGTATTTT
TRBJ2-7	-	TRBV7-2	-	CASSLAVGYEQYF	TGTGCCAGCAGCTTAGCTGTGGGCTACGAGCAGTACTTC
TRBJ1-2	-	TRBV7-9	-	CASSQGQQLVYGYTF	TGTGCCAGCAGCCAAGGGCAGCAGTTGGTCTATGGCTACACCTTC
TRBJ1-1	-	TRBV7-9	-	CASSSGTSNDFF	TGTGCCAGCAGCTCCGGGACATCTAATGATTTCTTT
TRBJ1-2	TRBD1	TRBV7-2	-	CASSGQAAYGYTF	TGTGCCAGCAGCGGACAGGCCGCCTATGGCTACACCTTC
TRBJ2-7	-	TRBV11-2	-	CASSLGSVRSYEQYF	TGTGCCAGCAGCTTAGGGTCAGTGAGGTCCTACGAGCAGTACTTC
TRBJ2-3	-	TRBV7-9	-	CASSSFSTDTQYF	TGTGCCAGCAGCTCCTTTAGCACAGATACGCAGTATTTT
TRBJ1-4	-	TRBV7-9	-	CASSTGPTGSGEKLFF	TGTGCCAGCAGCACAGGTCCCACAGGGTCGGGAGAAAAACTGTTTTTT
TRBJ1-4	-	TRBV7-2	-	CASSSRRELGEKLFF	TGTGCCAGCAGCTCCCGGCGGGAACTTGGGGAAAAACTGTTTTTT
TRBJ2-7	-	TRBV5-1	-	CASKGENPAGEQYF	TGCGCCAGCAAGGGGGAAAATCCGGCGGGGGAGCAGTACTTC
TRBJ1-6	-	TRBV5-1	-	CASSWNVNSPLHF	TGCGCCAGCAGCTGGAATGTTAATTCACCCCTCCACTTT
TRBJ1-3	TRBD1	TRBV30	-	CAWSGPGQAGNTIYF	TGTGCCTGGAGCGGACCAGGACAGGCTGGAAACACCATATATTTT
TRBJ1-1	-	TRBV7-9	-	CASSSPGNTEAFF	TGTGCCAGCAGCTCCCCTGGGAACACTGAAGCTTTCTTT
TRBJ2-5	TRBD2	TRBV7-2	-	CASSQGLAGAQETQYF	TGTGCCAGCAGCCAGGGACTAGCGGGGGCCCAAGAGACCCAGTACTTC
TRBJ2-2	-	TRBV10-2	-	CASLRLGNTGELFF	TGCGCCAGTCTCCGGTTGGGGAACACCGGGGAGCTGTTTTTT
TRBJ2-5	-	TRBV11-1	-	CASRSDSKETQYF	TGTGCCAGCCGATCGGACAGTAAAGAGACCCAGTACTTC
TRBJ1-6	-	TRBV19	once	CASTGLSVNSPLHF	TGTGCCAGTACGGGCCTTAGCGTGAACTCACCCCTCCACTTT
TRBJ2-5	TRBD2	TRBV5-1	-	CASSSGGAEQTQYF	TGCGCCAGCTCCAGCGGGGGGGCTGAGCAGACCCAGTACTTC
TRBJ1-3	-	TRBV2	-	CASSQESGNTIYF	TGTGCCAGCAGTCAGGAATCTGGAAACACCATATATTTT
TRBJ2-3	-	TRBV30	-	CAWSDSGDTQYF	TGTGCCTGGAGTGACTCTGGAGATACGCAGTATTTT
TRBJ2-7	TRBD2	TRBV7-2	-	CASSITSGGGEQYF	TGTGCCAGCAGCATTACTAGCGGGGGTGGCGAGCAGTACTTC
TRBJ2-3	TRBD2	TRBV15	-	CATSRERSGALTDTQYF	TGTGCCACCAGCAGAGAACGTAGCGGGGCCCTCACAGATACGCAGTATTTT
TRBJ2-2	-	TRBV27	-	CASNNNGPGELFF	TGTGCCAGCAATAATAACGGGCCCGGGGAGCTGTTTTTT